A selection of T cell receptor beta chains follows, all from one sample in a study of blood T cell repertoires in COVID-19. Produced via immunoSEQ multiplex PCR; TCRdb's table is partial and in-frame only. Among 250,000 or so clones listed, roughly 85% were seen once. Sequenced sample: peripheral blood. The receptors derive from a woman in her twenties or thirties with active or convalescent COVID-19. CDR3s include the opening cysteine and the closing phenylalanine or tryptophan. D genes are given only for firm matches.

D: TRBD2
V: TRBV4-3
CDR3: CASSQERGAPPTDTQYF

D: TRBD1
V: TRBV30
CDR3: CAWSGGVDGELFF

D: NA
V: TRBV19
CDR3: CASSMLSNQPQHF

D: TRBD2
V: TRBV6-4
CDR3: CASSATSGGMNEQFF

D: NA
V: TRBV3-1/TRBV3-2
CDR3: CASSPEWGRRVEQFF

D: TRBD1
V: TRBV10-3
CDR3: CAISETGANTGELFF

D: NA
V: TRBV30
CDR3: CAWSVRRSTNEKLFF

D: TRBD1
V: TRBV19
CDR3: CASSVTGGNQPQHF

D: NA
V: TRBV19
CDR3: CASSPSAGTEAFF

D: TRBD1
V: TRBV10-3
CDR3: CAIKGTANTGELFF

D: TRBD2
V: TRBV9
CDR3: CASSLAGVGTQYF

D: NA
V: TRBV28
CDR3: CASTLGRGWDTEAFF

D: NA
V: TRBV4-3
CDR3: CASSQARRGYEQYF

D: NA
V: TRBV29-1
CDR3: CSAHKSGNTEAFF